Below, 28 T cell receptor beta chains from the same sample are listed, as sequenced in a study of T cell repertoires in cytomegalovirus infection. Via MiXCR, TCRdb re-called the reads, giving one row per CDR3 protein. The profile covers about 700,000 distinct CDR3 sequences, with around 30% appearing a single time and about 18% taken by the ten largest. For these TCRs, the target antigens are not known. Specimen: cultured PBMCs, collected from culture after CMV antigen stimulation. The receptors were sampled from a human donor in good health (CMV status not recorded). Some clones in this sample may be carry-over from other donors' samples.

The chain links TRBV4-2 to TRBJ2-4, with a weak D call TRBD2 (5 bases). The CDR3 runs 14 residues. Germline CDR1 and CDR2: LGHNA and YNFKEQ. The V end was cut by 1 base, the J end by 9 bases, with 13 bases between. The CDR3 DNA is TGTGCCAGCAGCCAAGGGGGAGACACGGGCATTCAGTACTTC. This codes for CASSQGGDTGIQYF.

The chain couples TRBV10-3 to TRBJ2-4, with TRBD1 matching 9 bases. The CDR3 sequence is 15 residues long. V was pared by 6 bases and J by 5 bases, with 8 bases of the junction left unmatched. From germline, CDR1 is ENHRY and CDR2 SYGVKD. CDR3 loop: CAISGEGDRENIQYF. As DNA, the CDR3 is TGTGCCATCAGCGGAGAGGGGGACAGGGAAAACATTCAGTACTTC.

The chain carries TRBV7-9 and TRBJ2-4, with 9 bases matching TRBD1. The CDR3 consists of 18 residues. Germline loops: CDR1 SEHNR, CDR2 FQNEAQ (reference sequence). With V trimmed by 5 bases and J by 2 bases, 13 bases remained unmatched. CDR3 coding DNA: TGTGCCAGCAGCGACCGCCCCACAGGGGGCAAGTCCAAAAACATTCAGTACTTC. Translating it yields CASSDRPTGGKSKNIQYF.

The chain employs TRBV12-3 or TRBV12-4 and TRBJ2-4; D is tentatively TRBD1 or TRBD2 (6 bases each). The CDR3 is made up of 13 amino acids. The germline V and J ends were trimmed by 9 bases and 6 bases, with 15 bases remaining between them. The CDR3 DNA reads as TGTGCCAGTGGACTGAGGGGGGTAAACATTCAGTACTTC. Residues: CASGLRGVNIQYF.

J is TRBJ2-4 and V is TRBV20-1, with 8 nucleotides matching TRBD2. CDR1 DFQATT and CDR2 SNEGSKA come from the germline V gene (reference sequence). CDR3 length: 17 amino acids. V gave up 3 bases and J gave up 1 base; unmatched junction bases: 11. The CDR3 nucleotides are TGCAGTGCTAGTGATAGCGGGGCTCCAGGGGCCAAAAACATTCAGTACTTC. Protein: CSASDSGAPGAKNIQYF.

This clonotype was counted a few times. This sequence joins TRBV24-1 and TRBJ2-1, with 7 bases lining up with TRBD2. There are 15 residues in the CDR3. V gave up 5 bases and J gave up 7 bases; unmatched junction bases: 10. Per the germline V gene, CDR1 is KGHDR and CDR2 is SFDVKD. The CDR3 region is CATSAGTKGVNEQFF. The CDR3 DNA is TGTGCCACCAGTGCCGGGACTAAGGGAGTTAATGAGCAGTTCTTC.

The J gene is TRBJ1-1, the V gene TRBV9; 8 nucleotides agree with TRBD1. The CDR3 has 16 residues. Trimming at V came to 3 bases and at J to 3 bases, leaving 10 bases not matched to a gene. The germline V gene has CDR1 SGDLS and CDR2 YYNGEE. The CDR3 protein is CASSASLGQVDTEAFF. CDR3 nucleotide sequence: TGTGCCAGCAGCGCGAGCCTGGGACAGGTGGACACTGAAGCTTTCTTT.

This clonotype has just a few counts. This chain links TRBV7-2 with TRBJ2-5, with D unclear. Germline CDR1 reads SGHTA; CDR2 reads FQGNSA. CDR3 size: 13 residues. The germline V and J ends were trimmed by 5 bases and 3 bases, with 10 bases remaining between them. The CDR3 loop reads CASSPTWKETQYF. The CDR3 nucleotides are TGTGCCAGCAGCCCTACGTGGAAAGAGACCCAGTACTTC.

The rearrangement uses TRBV27 and TRBJ2-7, with D perhaps matching TRBD1 (6 bases). Germline V CDR1 and CDR2: MNHEY, SMNVEV (reference sequence). Deletions cut 5 bases from V and 4 bases from J, with 15 bases between. The CDR3 loop spans 14 amino acids. CDR3 residues: CASSKPGTLYEQYF. CDR3 DNA: TGTGCCAGCAGTAAACCCGGGACATTGTACGAGCAGTACTTC.

This sequence joins TRBV2 and TRBJ2-1, with D unresolved. The V gene's germline CDR1 is SNHLY and CDR2 FYNNEI. Trimming took 7 bases from V and 0 from J, leaving 13 bases between them. CDR3 length: 15 amino acids. This CDR3 is CASTPRGFSYNEQFF. CDR3 coding DNA: TGTGCCAGCACTCCCAGAGGATTCTCCTACAATGAGCAGTTCTTC.

The chain carries TRBV11-2 and TRBJ1-3; the match to TRBD1 covers 8 bases. Germline V gene sequence: CDR1 SGHAT, CDR2 FQNNGV. The CDR3 extends over 17 amino acids. Trimming cost V 5 bases and J 0 bases; bases outside gene matches: 9. Written as DNA, the CDR3 is TGTGCCAGCAGCCAAACGACAGGGGTAAACTCTGGAAACACCATATATTTT. Protein product: CASSQTTGVNSGNTIYF. The full variable domain, completed using reference TRBV11-2 and TRBJ1-3, is EAGVAQSPRYKIIEKRQSVAFWCNPISGHATLYWYQQILGQGPKLLIQFQNNGVVDDSQLPKDRFSAERLKGVDSTLKIQPAKLEDSAVYLCASSQTTGVNSGNTIYFGEGSWLTVV.

The sample holds a few counts of this clonotype. The chain combines TRBV7-8 with TRBJ1-1; no reliable D call. This CDR3 is 14 amino acids long. Trimming stripped 1 base from V and 0 bases from J, with 6 bases between. Germline V gene lookup returns CDR1 SGHVS and CDR2 FQNEAQ. The CDR3 reads CASSLGNLNTEAFF. Written as DNA, the CDR3 is TGTGCCAGCAGCTTAGGAAACCTGAACACTGAAGCTTTCTTT.

The chain carries TRBV10-3 and TRBJ1-2; D may be TRBD1 (5 bases). This CDR3 has 14 amino acids. Germline CDR1 and CDR2: ENHRY and SYGVKD. The germline V and J ends were trimmed by 7 bases and 3 bases, with 15 bases remaining between them. The CDR3 protein is CAITQQAYDYGYTF. CDR3 nucleotides: TGTGCCATCACCCAACAGGCCTACGACTATGGCTACACCTTC.

The sample holds many counts of this clonotype. The chain uses TRBV7-2 and TRBJ2-3; 13 nucleotides align to TRBD2. V shed 1 base, J shed 5 bases, and the junction held 6 bases outside the gene matches. The germline gives CDR1 SGHTA, CDR2 FQGNSA. The CDR3 runs 17 residues. CDR3 sequence: CASSLVLLAGGLDTQYF. In DNA, the CDR3 is TGTGCCAGCAGCTTAGTATTACTAGCGGGGGGGTTAGATACGCAGTATTTT.

The chain links TRBV2 to TRBJ1-6; a possible D gene is TRBD1 (6 bases). The CDR3 sequence is 18 residues long. In germline, CDR1 is SNHLY, CDR2 FYNNEI. Trimming removed 7 bases from V and 0 bases from J, with 19 bases in between. Here the CDR3 DNA reads TGTGCCAGCATCCCGACCCCCGGACAGAGCTCCTATAATTCACCCCTCCACTTT. Its protein is CASIPTPGQSSYNSPLHF. Full variable domain (missing parts from reference TRBV2 and TRBJ1-6): EPEVTQTPSHQVTQMGQEVILRCVPISNHLYFYWYRQILGQKVEFLVSFYNNEISEKSEIFDDQFSVERPDGSNFTLKIRSTKLEDSAMYFCASIPTPGQSSYNSPLHFGNGTRLTVT.

The V call is TRBV19, the J call TRBJ1-5; D unclear. The germline V gene encodes CDR1 LNHDA and CDR2 SQIVND (reference sequence). This CDR3 contains 14 residues. V lost 5 bases and J 0 bases, leaving 8 bases between the germline ends. CDR3 bases: TGTGCCAGTAGTCGGTATTATAGCAATCAGCCCCAGCATTTT. Protein: CASSRYYSNQPQHF.

The chain carries TRBV20-1 and TRBJ1-6; no clear D gene. The V end was cut by 5 bases, the J end by 0 bases, with 11 bases between. Germline V gene lookup returns CDR1 DFQATT and CDR2 SNEGSKA (reference sequence). The CDR3 is 15 residues long. The CDR3 spells CSAPIWGSYNSPLHF. CDR3 coding DNA: TGCAGTGCTCCCATCTGGGGCTCCTATAATTCACCCCTCCACTTT.

In this sample, this clonotype turned up a few times. The chain recombines TRBV5-4 with TRBJ1-6, with a weak D call TRBD1 (5 bases). Trimming took 0 bases from V and 1 from J, leaving 8 bases between them. CDR1 is SGHNT and CDR2 is YYREEE in the germline V gene (reference sequence). The CDR3 is 16 residues long. The CDR3 region is CASSLAGGSYNSPLHF. The CDR3 DNA follows: TGTGCCAGCAGCTTGGCCGGGGGGTCCTATAATTCACCCCTCCACTTT. Filled out from reference TRBV5-4 and TRBJ1-6, the complete variable domain reads ETGVTQSPTHLIKTRGQQVTLRCSSQSGHNTVSWYQQALGQGPQFIFQYYREEENGRGNFPPRFSGLQFPNYSSELNVNALELDDSALYLCASSLAGGSYNSPLHFGNGTRLTVT.

This clonotype was seen a few times. The CDR3 bases are TGTGCCAGCAGCCTCATGGGAAGGTGGAATTCCTACGAGCAGTACTTC. It codes for CASSLMGRWNSYEQYF. The chain is built from TRBV7-8 and TRBJ2-7; D unresolved. The V end was cut by 5 bases, the J end by 1 base, with 18 bases between. Looked up from germline, CDR1 is SGHVS and CDR2 is FQNEAQ. CDR3 length: 16 residues.

V is TRBV6-1 and J is TRBJ2-7; 7 positions agree with TRBD1. The germline gives CDR1 MNHNS, CDR2 SASEGT. The CDR3 sequence is 13 residues long. V lost 5 bases to trimming and J lost 11 bases; unmatched junction nucleotides: 12. The CDR3 coding sequence is TGTGCCAGCAGTCCCACGACAGGGTCGTTGGAGTACTTC. It is translated as CASSPTTGSLEYF.

V is TRBV12-3 or TRBV12-4 and J is TRBJ1-2, with a tentative D call TRBD1 (6 bases). This CDR3 has 14 residues. Trimming removed 5 bases at V and 6 bases at J, with 16 bases between. CDR3 region: CASSMTPTGNGYTF. The CDR3, as DNA: TGTGCCAGCAGTATGACCCCGACAGGAAATGGCTACACCTTC.

The chain uses TRBV7-6 and TRBJ2-2; 9 bases agree with TRBD1. V lost 6 bases, J lost 4 bases, and 6 bases stayed unmatched. This CDR3 spans 15 amino acids. The germline CDR1 and CDR2 sequences are SGHVS and FNYEAQ. The DNA for the CDR3 is TGTGCCAGCAGACCAAAGACAGGGGGCACCGGGGAGCTGTTTTTT. Its translation: CASRPKTGGTGELFF.

In this sample, this clonotype turned up many times. The chain has TRBV7-2 and TRBJ2-5; 10 nucleotides line up with TRBD2. CDR3 size: 18 residues. Germline trimming cut 6 bases from V and 5 bases from J; bases unmatched to any gene: 18. The germline V gene has CDR1 SGHTA and CDR2 FQGNSA. CDR3: CASSPSTRASGRWETQYF. The DNA of the CDR3 is TGTGCCAGCAGTCCATCTACACGGGCTAGCGGGAGATGGGAGACCCAGTACTTC.

The chain joins TRBV12-5 to TRBJ1-2; D is uncertain. Germline V gene sequence: CDR1 LGHNT, CDR2 FRNRAP. The length of the CDR3 is 13 residues. V lost 1 base, J lost 6 bases, and 9 bases lay in between. CDR3 protein: CASGLGRADGYTF. The DNA for the CDR3 is TGTGCTAGTGGTTTGGGAAGGGCGGATGGCTACACCTTC.

This chain joins TRBV6-2 or TRBV6-3 and TRBJ2-2, with D unclear. V was trimmed by 5 bases and J by 5 bases, leaving 15 bases between them. Germline loops: CDR1 MNHEY, CDR2 SVGEGT. The CDR3 length is 15 residues. Here the CDR3 DNA reads TGTGCCAGCAGTACTGGAAGGGCTAGGACCGGGGAGCTGTTTTTT. Its translation: CASSTGRARTGELFF.

The chain uses TRBV5-6 and TRBJ2-7, with TRBD1 matching 8 bases. Germline V lookup: CDR1 SGHDT, CDR2 YYEEEE. Trimming took 6 bases from V and 2 from J; bases not matched to a gene: 1. The CDR3 is 12 amino acids. The CDR3 loop is CASTRGPYEQYF. The DNA of the CDR3 is TGTGCCAGCACCAGGGGGCCCTACGAGCAGTACTTC.

V gene TRBV12-3 or TRBV12-4 combines with J gene TRBJ2-7, with D possibly being TRBD1 or TRBD2 (5 bases each). The CDR3 has 13 residues. V was cut by 4 bases and J by 4 bases, with 11 bases left in between. The CDR3 DNA reads TGTGCCAGCAGTTGGGACCCTCAGTACGAGCAGTACTTC. Residues: CASSWDPQYEQYF.

This chain joins TRBV19 and TRBJ1-5, with D maybe TRBD1 (5 bases). In germline, CDR1 is LNHDA, CDR2 SQIVND (reference sequence). The germline V and J ends were trimmed by 2 bases and 1 base, with 12 bases remaining between them. The CDR3 has 16 amino acids. CDR3 bases: TGTGCCAGTAGTATAAGGGCAGGGATAAGCAATCAGCCCCAGCATTTT. It translates to CASSIRAGISNQPQHF. Full variable domain (rest looked up from reference TRBV19 and TRBJ1-5): DGGITQSPKYLFRKEGQNVTLSCEQNLNHDAMYWYRQDPGQGLRLIYYSQIVNDFQKGDIAEGYSVSREKKESFPLTVTSAQKNPTAFYLCASSIRAGISNQPQHFGDGTRLSIL.